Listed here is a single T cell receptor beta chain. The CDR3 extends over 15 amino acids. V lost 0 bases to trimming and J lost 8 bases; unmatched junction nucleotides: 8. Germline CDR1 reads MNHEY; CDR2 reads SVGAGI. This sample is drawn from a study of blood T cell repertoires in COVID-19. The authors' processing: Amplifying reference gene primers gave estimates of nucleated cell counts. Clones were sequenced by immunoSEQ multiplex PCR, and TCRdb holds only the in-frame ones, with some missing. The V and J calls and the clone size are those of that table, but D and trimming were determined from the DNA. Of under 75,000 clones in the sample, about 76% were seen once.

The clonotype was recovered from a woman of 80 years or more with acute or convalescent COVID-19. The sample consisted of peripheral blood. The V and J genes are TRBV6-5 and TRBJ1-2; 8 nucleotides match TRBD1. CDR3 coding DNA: TGTGCCAGCAGTTACTCGGGGCAGGGGGCGGGCGGCTACACCTTC. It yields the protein CASSYSGQGAGGYTF.